The next 9 T cell receptor beta chains were all read from a single sample in a study of monozygotic twins with cystic fibrosis. Measured with immunoSEQ multiplex PCR; TCRdb has only the in-frame clones, and not every one. The table has 39,000 or so clones, 75% to 95% seen once; the top ten hold approximately 0.19%. Sequenced input: blood. The receptors stem from a boy between 2 and 10 years old with cystic fibrosis.

The J gene is TRBJ1-4, the V gene TRBV29-1; the D is unclear. The CDR3 consists of 16 residues. The V and J ends lost 5 bases and 3 bases respectively, with 19 bases between them. Germline CDR1 is SQVTM and CDR2 is ANQGSEA. Here the CDR3 reads CSVSRRSSAANEKLFF. CDR3 in DNA: TGCAGCGTTTCACGACGGTCCTCAGCGGCTAATGAAAAACTGTTTTTT.

The rearrangement joins TRBV5-1 to TRBJ1-2, with TRBD1 as a possible D gene (6 bases). V lost 4 bases and J lost 0, with 10 bases in between. CDR3 size: 14 residues. Per germline, CDR1 SGHRS and CDR2 YFSETQ. The DNA for the CDR3 is TGCGCCAGCAGCAGGGACACAGCTAACTATGGCTACACCTTC. This translates into CASSRDTANYGYTF. The full variable domain, with the rest looked up from reference TRBV5-1 and TRBJ1-2, is KAGVTQTPRYLIKTRGQQVTLSCSPISGHRSVSWYQQTPGQGLQFLFEYFSETQRNKGNFPGRFSGRQFSNSRSEMNVSTLELGDSALYLCASSRDTANYGYTFGSGTRLTVV.

The V and J genes are TRBV4-1 and TRBJ1-1; 10 bases are a match to TRBD1. Germline V lookup: CDR1 MGHRA, CDR2 YSYEKL. This CDR3 comprises 21 residues. J lost 1 base, V lost 3 bases, and 20 bases had no gene match. The CDR3 spells CASSQGDRRVGTGEKNTEAFF. The DNA for the CDR3 is TGCGCCAGCAGCCAGGGGGACAGGCGAGTGGGGACAGGGGAGAAGAACACTGAAGCTTTCTTT.

The rearrangement links TRBV18 to TRBJ2-7; 7 nucleotides agree with TRBD1. Germline lookup yields CDR1 KGHSH and CDR2 LQKENI. The CDR3 is 14 residues long. V dropped 3 bases and J dropped 3; count of bases not matched to a gene: 5. The CDR3 region has the DNA TGTGCCAGCTCACCGCAGACAGGGATCTACGAGCAGTACTTC. Amino acids: CASSPQTGIYEQYF.

This rearrangement joins TRBV27 to TRBJ2-7; the D gene could be TRBD1 or TRBD2 (5 bases each). The CDR3 is made up of 13 amino acids. Trimming took off 2 bases at V and 5 bases at J, with 10 bases between the two ends. Germline V gene sequence: CDR1 MNHEY, CDR2 SMNVEV (reference sequence). CDR3 sequence: CASSLAGSNEQYF. DNA for the CDR3: TGTGCCAGCAGTTTAGCAGGGAGCAACGAGCAGTACTTC.

V and J are TRBV7-6 and TRBJ1-1; D gene ambiguous. Germline V gene lookup returns CDR1 SGHVS and CDR2 FNYEAQ. The CDR3 is 15 amino acids. The V end was cut by 5 bases, the J end by 1 base, with 14 bases between. CDR3 sequence (DNA): TGTGCCAGCAGCACCCAGTCTATTGAGAACACTGAAGCTTTCTTT. The encoded protein is CASSTQSIENTEAFF.

The rearrangement links TRBV19 to TRBJ2-2, with TRBD1 matching over 9 bases. The germline V gene has CDR1 LNHDA and CDR2 SQIVND (reference sequence). This CDR3 comprises 18 residues. V lost 6 bases to trimming and J lost 3 bases; unmatched junction nucleotides: 14. The CDR3 spells CASSRFGTGFLDTGELFF. In nucleotides, the CDR3 is TGTGCCAGTAGCCGATTTGGGACAGGGTTTTTGGACACCGGGGAGCTGTTTTTT. Using reference TRBV19 and TRBJ2-2 for the parts outside the CDR3, the full variable domain is DGGITQSPKYLFRKEGQNVTLSCEQNLNHDAMYWYRQDPGQGLRLIYYSQIVNDFQKGDIAEGYSVSREKKESFPLTVTSAQKNPTAFYLCASSRFGTGFLDTGELFFGEGSRLTVL.

V is TRBV14 and J is TRBJ2-1; maybe TRBD1 (6 bases). Trimming pared 1 base from V and 5 bases from J, leaving 21 bases between. The length of the CDR3 is 18 residues. In germline, CDR1 is SGHDN, CDR2 FVKESK. CDR3 in amino acids: CASSQGNRVGPYDNEQFF. The CDR3 DNA reads as TGTGCCAGCAGCCAAGGGAACAGGGTAGGGCCCTACGACAATGAGCAGTTCTTC.

This rearrangement joins TRBV12-5 to TRBJ2-7; 7 nucleotides match TRBD1. This CDR3 comprises 14 residues. Per the germline V gene, CDR1 is LGHNT and CDR2 is FRNRAP. V dropped 6 bases and J dropped 1; count of bases not matched to a gene: 6. The CDR3 nucleotides are TGTGCTAGTGGACCACAGGACAGGTCCTACGAGCAGTACTTC. It codes for CASGPQDRSYEQYF.